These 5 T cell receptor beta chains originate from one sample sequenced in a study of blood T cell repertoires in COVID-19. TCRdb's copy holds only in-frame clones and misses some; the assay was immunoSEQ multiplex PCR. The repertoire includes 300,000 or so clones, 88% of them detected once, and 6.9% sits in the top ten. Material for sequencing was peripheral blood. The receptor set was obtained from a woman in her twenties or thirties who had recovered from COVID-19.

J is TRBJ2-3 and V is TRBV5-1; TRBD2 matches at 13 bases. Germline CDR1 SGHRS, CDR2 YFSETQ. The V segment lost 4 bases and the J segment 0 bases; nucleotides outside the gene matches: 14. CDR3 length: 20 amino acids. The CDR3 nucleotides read TGCGCCAGCAGCCTCCCAAGGGGGGGACTAGCGGGACCTAGCACAGATACGCAGTATTTT. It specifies CASSLPRGGLAGPSTDTQYF. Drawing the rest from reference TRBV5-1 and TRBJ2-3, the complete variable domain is KAGVTQTPRYLIKTRGQQVTLSCSPISGHRSVSWYQQTPGQGLQFLFEYFSETQRNKGNFPGRFSGRQFSNSRSEMNVSTLELGDSALYLCASSLPRGGLAGPSTDTQYFGPGTRLTVL.

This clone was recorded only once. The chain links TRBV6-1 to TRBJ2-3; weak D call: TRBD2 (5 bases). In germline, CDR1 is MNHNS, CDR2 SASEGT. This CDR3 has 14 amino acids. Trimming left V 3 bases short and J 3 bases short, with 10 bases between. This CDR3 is CASSDRPGTDTQYF. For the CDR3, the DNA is TGTGCCAGCAGTGATCGGCCGGGGACAGATACGCAGTATTTT.

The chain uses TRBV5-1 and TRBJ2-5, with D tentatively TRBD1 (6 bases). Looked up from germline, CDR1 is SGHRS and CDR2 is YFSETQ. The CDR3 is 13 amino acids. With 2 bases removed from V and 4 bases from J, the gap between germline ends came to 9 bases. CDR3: CASSFLTGETQYF. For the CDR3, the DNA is TGCGCCAGCAGCTTTTTGACAGGAGAGACCCAGTACTTC.

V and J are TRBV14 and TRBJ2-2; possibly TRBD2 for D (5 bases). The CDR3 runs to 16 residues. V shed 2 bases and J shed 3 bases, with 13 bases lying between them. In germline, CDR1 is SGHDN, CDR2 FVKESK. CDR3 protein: CASSQLLFGDTGELFF. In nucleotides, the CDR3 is TGTGCCAGCAGCCAACTTTTGTTCGGGGACACCGGGGAGCTGTTTTTT.

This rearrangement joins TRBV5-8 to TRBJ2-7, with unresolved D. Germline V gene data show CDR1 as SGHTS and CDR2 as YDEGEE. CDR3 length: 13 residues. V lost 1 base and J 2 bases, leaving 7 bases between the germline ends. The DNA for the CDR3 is TGTGCCAGCAGCTTGAGCGCCACCTACGAGCAGTACTTC. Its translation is CASSLSATYEQYF.